The source of this TCR beta chain is a study of shared clonotypes between healthy human individuals. The CDR3 is 12 amino acids. CDR1 and CDR2 from the germline V gene are SQVTM and ANQGSEA. With 7 bases clipped from V and 6 bases from J, the junction kept 8 bases outside the gene matches. General study results and limits: Researchers sampled blood only, noting tissue repertoires likely differ. A generally larger estimated richness was seen in naive subsets than in memory subsets.

Here immunoSEQ multiplex PCR was the method, and the copy in TCRdb shows in-frame clones only, minus some. The table records 2 million to 3 million clones, approximately 90% of them present only once. This clone was picked up one time. The antigen is not known. The chain employs TRBV29-1 and TRBJ2-5; 7 bases are a match to TRBD1. Specimen: naive CD4+ T cells sorted from blood. Subset noted: CD45RA+ positively selected. The clonotype was recovered from a man younger than 35 in good health. This CDR3 is CSAMTGIKTQYF. The CDR3 nucleotides read TGCAGCGCCATGACAGGGATAAAGACCCAGTACTTC.